These 25 T cell receptor beta chains were all obtained from the same sample, sequenced in a study of blood T cell repertoires in COVID-19. Method: immunoSEQ multiplex PCR; TCRdb's copy keeps in-frame clones and lacks some. The sample holds over 150,000 clones, approximately 87% seen once. The sequencing sample was made of peripheral blood. The source is a woman aged 65 to 85 with COVID-19, enrolled during active disease.

The genes are TRBV28 and TRBJ2-7, with D tentatively TRBD2 (6 bases). This CDR3 region has 17 residues. Germline CDR1 reads MDHEN; CDR2 reads SYDVKM. V lost 4 bases and J lost 1, with 20 bases in between. Here the CDR3 DNA reads TGTGCCAGCAGTTCCATACGGTGGGGGGTATATTCCTACGAGCAGTACTTC. This sequence encodes CASSSIRWGVYSYEQYF.

The rearrangement uses TRBV19 and TRBJ2-7, with 9 bases matching TRBD1. The CDR3 extends over 15 amino acids. J lost 1 base, V lost 4 bases, and 5 bases had no gene match. Germline V gene data show CDR1 as LNHDA and CDR2 as SQIVND (reference sequence). The CDR3 nucleotides are TGTGCCAGTAGTACGACAGGGGGAAAATCCTACGAGCAGTACTTC. Residues: CASSTTGGKSYEQYF.

The chain combines TRBV2 with TRBJ2-7; possibly TRBD2 for D (5 bases). The CDR3 is 14 amino acids. Germline loops: CDR1 SNHLY, CDR2 FYNNEI. Between the trimmed V and J ends, which lost 3 bases and 3 bases, there was a span of 12 bases. The chain's CDR3 is CASSERRLSYEQYF. DNA of the CDR3: TGTGCCAGCAGTGAGAGGAGGTTAAGCTACGAGCAGTACTTC.

This rearrangement joins TRBV6-5 to TRBJ1-6, with D possibly being TRBD1 (6 bases). The ends were cut back, 6 bases at V and 7 bases at J, with 16 bases in the middle. This CDR3 region has 15 residues. The germline V gene encodes CDR1 MNHEY and CDR2 SVGAGI. The CDR3 spells CASSTTAGQNSPLHF. The CDR3 region has the DNA TGTGCCAGCAGCACGACCGCTGGACAGAATTCACCCCTCCACTTT.

The chain joins TRBV7-2 to TRBJ2-1, with D unresolved. CDR3 length: 12 residues. Trimming shortened V by 2 bases and J by 7 bases, and 6 bases separated the two germline ends. Germline lookup yields CDR1 SGHTA and CDR2 FQGNSA. DNA of the CDR3: TGTGCCAGCAGCTTAAGGAGAAATGAGCAGTTCTTC. It specifies CASSLRRNEQFF.

CDR3 sequence: CASNEQGSNSPLHF. CDR3 sequence (DNA): TGCGCCAGCAATGAACAGGGGTCAAATTCACCCCTCCACTTT. The genes are TRBV5-1 and TRBJ1-6, with 7 bases lining up with TRBD1. V lost 6 bases, J lost 7 bases, and 7 bases stayed unmatched. The CDR3 extends over 14 amino acids. Germline CDR1 is SGHRS and CDR2 is YFSETQ.

The chain links TRBV5-1 to TRBJ2-5; a weak D match, TRBD2 (7 bases). V lost 4 bases and J 5 bases, leaving 15 bases between the germline ends. Germline assignment: CDR1 SGHRS and CDR2 YFSETQ. This CDR3 spans 14 amino acids. In nucleotides, the CDR3 is TGCGCCAGCAGCCGCGGGGGCGGAGGCGAGACCCAGTACTTC. Its translation: CASSRGGGGETQYF.

V and J are TRBV29-1 and TRBJ2-4; no definite D call. The V gene's germline CDR1 is SQVTM and CDR2 ANQGSEA. With 4 bases removed from V and 0 bases from J, the gap between germline ends came to 13 bases. This CDR3 comprises 15 residues. The CDR3 nucleotides read TGCAGCGTTGTCGACAAACTTCTAGCCAAAAACATTCAGTACTTC. As protein: CSVVDKLLAKNIQYF.

In its sample, this clone was seen a few times. The chain couples TRBV19 to TRBJ2-7, with TRBD1 matching over 8 bases. CDR3 length: 15 amino acids. The germline V gene has CDR1 LNHDA and CDR2 SQIVND (reference sequence). With 0 bases clipped from V and 5 bases from J, the junction kept 6 bases outside the gene matches. The CDR3 spells CASSIDRTGINEQYF. The CDR3 DNA sequence: TGTGCCAGTAGTATAGATAGGACAGGGATCAACGAGCAGTACTTC.

V gene TRBV28 combines with J gene TRBJ1-1, with 8 positions matching TRBD1. V trimming: 3 bases; J trimming: 2 bases; junction bases outside the gene matches: 2. This CDR3 has 14 amino acids. Germline values: CDR1 MDHEN, CDR2 SYDVKM. CDR3 in amino acids: CASSFGQGNTEAFF. The CDR3 DNA reads TGTGCCAGCAGTTTCGGACAGGGTAACACTGAAGCTTTCTTT.

The chain links TRBV7-9 to TRBJ1-6; TRBD1 agrees at 10 bases. V lost 5 bases and J lost 9; bases outside the gene matches: 13. This CDR3 has 17 amino acids. The germline CDR1 and CDR2 sequences are SEHNR and FQNEAQ (reference sequence). The CDR3 DNA is TGTGCCAGCAGCCCGATAGGGACAGGGGCGGTGAGTTCACCCCTCCACTTT. It specifies CASSPIGTGAVSSPLHF.

The CDR3 DNA sequence: TGTGCCAGCAGTAAAGAGGGCCAACGGGGGACCCAGTACTTC. Translating it yields CASSKEGQRGTQYF. V usage is TRBV28 and J usage is TRBJ2-5; a weak D match, TRBD2 (5 bases). This CDR3 is built from 14 residues. Trimming took 5 bases from V and 7 from J, leaving 17 bases between them. Per the germline V gene, CDR1 is MDHEN and CDR2 is SYDVKM.

With respect to this clone: Different DNA sequences within this sample yield the same CDR3. The chain couples TRBV5-1 to TRBJ1-5, with D perhaps TRBD1 (5 bases). The CDR3 extends over 14 amino acids. The ends were cut back, 2 bases at V and 2 bases at J, with 8 bases in the middle. Germline values: CDR1 SGHRS, CDR2 YFSETQ. CDR3: CASSLEGGNQPQHF. The DNA for the CDR3 is TGCGCCAGCAGCTTAGAAGGGGGCAATCAGCCCCAGCATTTT.

This clone was counted once. The CDR3 protein is CASSNGDTQYF. Here the CDR3 DNA reads TGTGCCAGCAGCAACGGGGATACGCAGTATTTT. The gene calls are TRBV11-3 and TRBJ2-3; D is unclear. The CDR3 extends over 11 amino acids. The germline CDR1 and CDR2 sequences are SGHNT and YENEEA. Trimming took off 5 bases at V and 6 bases at J, with 6 bases between the two ends. Full variable domain (outside the CDR3, taken from reference TRBV11-3 and TRBJ2-3): EAGVVQSPRYKIIEKKQPVAFWCNPISGHNTLYWYLQNLGQGPELLIRYENEEAVDDSQLPKDRFSAERLKGVDSTLKIQPAELGDSAVYLCASSNGDTQYFGPGTRLTVL.

This clone was seen only once. V gene TRBV5-1 combines with J gene TRBJ2-5; 10 bases map to TRBD2. This CDR3 contains 14 residues. Germline V gene sequence: CDR1 SGHRS, CDR2 YFSETQ. V dropped 5 bases and J dropped 5; count of bases not matched to a gene: 6. The CDR3 is CASSYLAGVETQYF. The CDR3 coding sequence is TGCGCCAGCAGTTATCTAGCGGGGGTGGAGACCCAGTACTTC.

This rearrangement joins TRBV5-5 to TRBJ1-5; no clear D. CDR1 SGHKS and CDR2 YYEKEE come from the germline V gene (reference sequence). The CDR3 spans 14 residues. The germline V and J ends were trimmed by 4 bases and 0 bases, with 8 bases remaining between them. In DNA, the CDR3 is TGTGCCAGCAGCCAGGTGAATAGCAATCAGCCCCAGCATTTT. Its translation is CASSQVNSNQPQHF.

This chain uses TRBV1 with TRBJ2-3; the table's D gene call, TRBD2, was not cross checked with the DNA. TRBV1 is classified as a pseudogene. The CDR3 is made up of 17 amino acids. The CDR3 nucleotides read TGCACCAGCAGCCAAGATTTGGCGGGGGGGCGAACAGATACGCAGTATTTT. It specifies CTSSQDLAGGRTDTQYF.

The chain joins TRBV7-7 to TRBJ1-1, with D possibly being TRBD1 (6 bases). Germline V CDR1 and CDR2: SSHAT, FNYEAQ (reference sequence). The germline V and J ends were trimmed by 5 bases and 3 bases, with 10 bases remaining between them. The CDR3 has 13 residues. For the CDR3, the DNA is TGTGCCAGCAGCCTAAACAGGGACACTGAAGCTTTCTTT. It codes for CASSLNRDTEAFF.

The chain uses TRBV15 and TRBJ1-5; 8 bases line up with TRBD1. V gave up 3 bases and J gave up 4 bases; unmatched junction bases: 8. Germline-derived CDR1 and CDR2 are LNHNV and YYDKDF (reference sequence). The CDR3 has 16 residues. CDR3 nucleotides: TGTGCCACCAGCAGGGAAAGACAGGGGCCTAATCAGCCCCAGCATTTT. This translates into CATSRERQGPNQPQHF.

V and J are TRBV7-9 and TRBJ1-5; D call uncertain. The CDR3 runs 12 residues. V lost 5 bases and J lost 7, with 9 bases in between. Germline assignment: CDR1 SEHNR and CDR2 FQNEAQ (reference sequence). This CDR3 reads CASSRGEQPQHF. CDR3 in DNA: TGTGCCAGCAGCCGCGGAGAACAGCCCCAGCATTTT.

This chain links TRBV5-4 with TRBJ2-3; 9 bases match TRBD1. CDR1 is SGHNT and CDR2 is YYREEE in the germline V gene (reference sequence). V trimming: 4 bases; J trimming: 6 bases; junction bases outside the gene matches: 12. This CDR3 has 16 residues. The CDR3 protein is CASSRPGQGEVDTQYF. The CDR3 nucleotides are TGTGCCAGCAGCCGCCCGGGACAGGGTGAGGTGGATACGCAGTATTTT.

The chain is built from TRBV2 and TRBJ1-3; D is ambiguous. CDR3 length: 19 residues. Per the germline V gene, CDR1 is SNHLY and CDR2 is FYNNEI. Trimming stripped 7 bases from V and 0 bases from J, with 25 bases between. The CDR3 nucleotides read TGTGCCAGCAACCCGAGGAGGAAAGGGAGGCTAGACTCTGGAAACACCATATATTTT. Its protein is CASNPRRKGRLDSGNTIYF.

The chain is built from TRBV5-4 and TRBJ2-5; 9 nucleotides agree with TRBD2. Germline V lookup: CDR1 SGHNT, CDR2 YYREEE (reference sequence). This CDR3 contains 14 residues. V gave up 3 bases and J gave up 5 bases; unmatched junction bases: 5. CDR3 residues: CASSSGLADETQYF. The CDR3 DNA follows: TGTGCCAGCAGCTCGGGACTAGCAGACGAGACCCAGTACTTC. The complete variable domain, with remaining parts taken from reference TRBV5-4 and TRBJ2-5, reads ETGVTQSPTHLIKTRGQQVTLRCSSQSGHNTVSWYQQALGQGPQFIFQYYREEENGRGNFPPRFSGLQFPNYSSELNVNALELDDSALYLCASSSGLADETQYFGPGTRLLVL.

This chain joins TRBV7-2 and TRBJ2-3, with TRBD2 matching 12 bases. V shed 6 bases, J shed 0 bases, and the junction held 7 bases outside the gene matches. The CDR3 spans 17 residues. The germline CDR1 and CDR2 sequences are SGHTA and FQGNSA. The CDR3 coding sequence is TGTGCCAGCAGGCCGACTAGCGGGGGACCTAGCACAGATACGCAGTATTTT. It codes for CASRPTSGGPSTDTQYF.

The chain has TRBV3-1 (or the pseudogene TRBV3-2) and TRBJ2-2; D uncertain. CDR3 length: 15 amino acids. The germline CDR1 and CDR2 sequences are LGHDT and YNNKEL (reference sequence). V was clipped by 1 base and J by 8 bases, with 14 bases between them. The CDR3 reads CASSQVDSGLGELFF. The CDR3 DNA is TGTGCCAGCAGCCAAGTCGACTCTGGTTTAGGGGAGCTGTTTTTT.